The 30 T cell receptor beta chains below come from one sample, sequenced in a study of Ad26.COV2.S vaccination and SARS-CoV-2 variants. The repertoire was sequenced with immunoSEQ multiplex PCR; TCRdb's copy has only in-frame clones and lacks some. The data show approximately 350,000 clones, with around 87% seen just once and approximately 3.6% held by the top ten. Treatment of the sample: some 20 received Ad26.COV2.S at low or high dose, single or two shots; several received placebo; per-sample allocation not given. Day 63 after the first injection of vaccine or placebo was the sampling time. The source was peripheral blood, collected in a trial of Ad26.COV2.S vaccine versus placebo. These receptors were taken from a person aged 18-65 years who received the Ad26.COV2.S COVID-19 vaccine or a placebo.

The chain has TRBV6-5 and TRBJ2-7, with 11 nucleotides matching TRBD1. This CDR3 contains 16 residues. Germline values: CDR1 MNHEY, CDR2 SVGAGI. V gave up 2 bases and J gave up 2 bases; unmatched junction bases: 5. This chain's CDR3 is CASSYAGTGGTYEQYF. CDR3 nucleotide sequence: TGTGCCAGCAGTTACGCCGGGACAGGGGGAACCTACGAGCAGTACTTC.

There are a few counts of this clone. The chain carries TRBV7-9 and TRBJ1-6; D is undetermined. CDR3 length equals 16 residues. V dropped 3 bases and J dropped 9 bases, with 18 bases sitting between them. From germline, CDR1 is SEHNR and CDR2 FQNEAQ (reference sequence). In DNA form, the CDR3 reads TGTGCCAGCAGCTTGAGTTCTGTGCTTACGGGTTCACCCCTCCACTTT. This codes for CASSLSSVLTGSPLHF.

This clone was observed once. The chain has TRBV4-3 and TRBJ1-6; TRBD1 matches 8 bases. The length of the CDR3 is 15 residues. J was trimmed by 8 bases and V by 1 base; bases with no gene match: 4. Per the germline V gene, CDR1 is LGHNA and CDR2 is YSLEER. The CDR3 DNA is TGCGCCAGCAGCCAAGCGGACAGGGTGGATTCACCCCTCCACTTT. Protein: CASSQADRVDSPLHF.

V gene TRBV5-1 combines with J gene TRBJ1-1, with D uncertain. The germline V gene has CDR1 SGHRS and CDR2 YFSETQ. This CDR3 region has 16 residues. V dropped 0 bases and J dropped 3 bases, with 15 bases sitting between them. The CDR3 sequence: CASSLGYSNRDTEAFF. CDR3 coding DNA: TGCGCCAGCAGCTTGGGTTACTCCAACCGGGACACTGAAGCTTTCTTT.

The chain links TRBV13 to TRBJ2-4; unclear D gene. V lost 1 base and J 1 base, leaving 8 bases between the germline ends. Per the germline V gene, CDR1 is PRHDT and CDR2 is FYEKMQ (reference sequence). The CDR3 sequence is 15 residues long. This CDR3 is CASSLETGAKNIQYF. Here the CDR3 DNA reads TGTGCCAGCAGCTTAGAGACCGGGGCCAAAAACATTCAGTACTTC.

V is TRBV5-5 and J is TRBJ1-1, with D hard to call. This CDR3 has 14 residues. V lost 2 bases to trimming and J lost 1 base, with 9 bases between them. The germline V gene encodes CDR1 SGHKS and CDR2 YYEKEE (reference sequence). The CDR3 spells CASSFLGENTEAFF. For the CDR3, the DNA is TGTGCCAGCAGCTTTCTCGGAGAGAACACTGAAGCTTTCTTT.

The chain joins TRBV13 to TRBJ2-5, with a weak D call TRBD2 (6 bases). The CDR3 consists of 15 residues. The V end lost 5 bases, the J end lost 5 bases, and 18 bases lay between the germline ends. Per germline, CDR1 PRHDT and CDR2 FYEKMQ (reference sequence). CDR3 sequence reads: CASSPRLGAQETQYF. In DNA form, the CDR3 reads TGTGCCAGCAGCCCCAGACTAGGCGCTCAGGAGACCCAGTACTTC.

The rearrangement links TRBV7-2 to TRBJ2-1, with D tentatively TRBD2 (5 bases). V lost 5 bases, J lost 0 bases, and 14 bases lay in between. CDR1 and CDR2 (germline): SGHTA, FQGNSA. The CDR3 sequence is 16 residues long. The CDR3 loop reads CASSLNRGVSYNEQFF. In DNA form, the CDR3 reads TGTGCCAGCAGCCTAAACCGGGGAGTCTCCTACAATGAGCAGTTCTTC.

The CDR3 nucleotides are TGTGCCAGCTCACCGCGGGGGGGCAAGCAGACCCAGTACTTC. Translated: CASSPRGGKQTQYF. V gene TRBV18 combines with J gene TRBJ2-5; 9 nucleotides line up with TRBD2. V shed 3 bases and J 6 bases; nucleotides not matched to a gene: 5. This CDR3 comprises 14 residues. CDR1 KGHSH and CDR2 LQKENI come from the germline V gene.

In this sample, this clone turned up once. The CDR3 DNA sequence: TGTGCCTGGACACCTTATGGGGAATCACCCCTCCACTTT. Its protein product is CAWTPYGESPLHF. This rearrangement joins TRBV30 to TRBJ1-6; D is unclear. CDR3 length: 13 amino acids. Trimming stripped 4 bases from V and 10 bases from J, with 14 bases between. Germline values: CDR1 GTSNPN, CDR2 SVGIG (reference sequence).

The rearrangement uses TRBV7-6 and TRBJ2-1; 11 nucleotides agree with TRBD2. With V trimmed by 6 bases and J by 4 bases, 5 bases remained unmatched. This CDR3 spans 15 amino acids. Germline V gene lookup returns CDR1 SGHVS and CDR2 FNYEAQ. The CDR3 sequence: CASRVSGGEYNEQFF. DNA for the CDR3: TGTGCCAGCAGGGTTAGCGGGGGGGAATACAATGAGCAGTTCTTC.

The V gene is TRBV6-5, the J gene TRBJ2-2; perhaps TRBD2 as D (7 bases). V lost 11 bases and J 0 bases, leaving 16 bases between the germline ends. The CDR3 totals 15 residues. Germline lookup yields CDR1 MNHEY and CDR2 SVGAGI. In DNA form, the CDR3 reads TGTGCCGGAAACCTAGGGGGGGCGAACACCGGGGAGCTGTTTTTT. Protein: CAGNLGGANTGELFF.

V gene TRBV7-8 combines with J gene TRBJ1-2, with a possible D match to TRBD1 (6 bases). The CDR3 totals 18 residues. V lost 4 bases to trimming and J lost 2 bases, with 23 bases between them. CDR1 is SGHVS and CDR2 is FQNEAQ in the germline V gene. The CDR3 reads CASSSGGDTSGKNYGYTF. The DNA of the CDR3 is TGTGCCAGCAGCTCCGGGGGGGACACATCGGGAAAAAACTATGGCTACACCTTC.

V is TRBV6-6 and J is TRBJ2-1; TRBD2 agrees at 8 bases. The CDR3 is made up of 15 amino acids. The V gene's germline CDR1 is MNHNY and CDR2 SVGAGI (reference sequence). J gave up 7 bases and V 2 bases, and 7 bases lay outside the gene matches. The CDR3 loop is CASSYAGGSSNEQFF. DNA for the CDR3: TGTGCCAGCAGTTACGCGGGGGGATCATCAAATGAGCAGTTCTTC.

The rearrangement uses TRBV4-3 and TRBJ2-1, with 8 bases fitting TRBD1. The CDR3 runs 13 residues. Trimming took 4 bases from V and 6 from J; bases not matched to a gene: 2. Germline V gives CDR1 LGHNA, CDR2 YSLEER. The DNA of the CDR3 is TGCGCCAGCAGCCTAGGGACAGGCAATGAGCAGTTCTTC. Its translation is CASSLGTGNEQFF.

V and J are TRBV30 and TRBJ2-2, with 11 positions matching TRBD2. Trimming cost V 3 bases and J 6 bases; bases outside gene matches: 12. The germline CDR1 and CDR2 sequences are GTSNPN and SVGIG (reference sequence). This CDR3 has 17 amino acids. The CDR3 nucleotides are TGTGCCTGGAGGGTTAGCGGGGGGGCCTTACCACCCGGGGAGCTGTTTTTT. Translation gives CAWRVSGGALPPGELFF.

The gene calls are TRBV10-3 and TRBJ1-3; TRBD1 might be the D (6 bases). The ends were cut back, 6 bases at V and 6 bases at J, with 18 bases in the middle. Germline V gene lookup returns CDR1 ENHRY and CDR2 SYGVKD. The CDR3 is made up of 15 amino acids. This CDR3 is CAIRPGGSDQNTIYF. CDR3 bases: TGTGCCATCAGACCTGGGGGCTCGGACCAAAACACCATATATTTT.

This chain joins TRBV7-2 and TRBJ2-7; TRBD2 agrees at 9 bases. V shed 3 bases, J shed 4 bases, and the junction held 7 bases outside the gene matches. The CDR3 is 15 amino acids. Germline loops: CDR1 SGHTA, CDR2 FQGNSA. CDR3 nucleotide sequence: TGTGCCAGCAGCTTGGGGACTAGCTTTCAATACGAGCAGTACTTC. Translating gives CASSLGTSFQYEQYF.

The CDR3: CASSPTQGGGNEQFF. In DNA form, the CDR3 reads TGTGCCAGCAGCCCCACCCAGGGGGGGGGAAATGAGCAGTTCTTC. The V call is TRBV14, the J call TRBJ2-1; either TRBD1 or TRBD2 may supply D (7 bases each). V lost 4 bases and J 7 bases, leaving 17 bases between the germline ends. CDR3 length equals 15 residues. Germline V CDR1 and CDR2: SGHDN, FVKESK.

The V call is TRBV9, the J call TRBJ2-3; D tentatively fits TRBD1 or TRBD2 (5 bases each). The CDR3 totals 16 residues. CDR1 is SGDLS and CDR2 is YYNGEE in the germline V gene. V lost 0 bases and J 2 bases, leaving 13 bases between the germline ends. This chain's CDR3 is CASSVGTSGVTDTQYF. In nucleotides, the CDR3 is TGTGCCAGCAGCGTAGGGACAAGCGGAGTCACAGATACGCAGTATTTT.

The chain carries TRBV13 and TRBJ1-1; TRBD1 matches at 7 bases. The germline V gene encodes CDR1 PRHDT and CDR2 FYEKMQ (reference sequence). The V and J ends lost 8 bases and 3 bases, in that order; junction bases with no gene match: 6. This CDR3 contains 13 residues. The CDR3 coding sequence is TGTGCCAGCGCCCGAGGGGGCTACACTGAAGCTTTCTTT. It specifies CASARGGYTEAFF.

The V call is TRBV2, the J call TRBJ2-5; D is uncertain. V dropped 2 bases and J dropped 0 bases, with 1 base sitting between them. Germline V gene sequence: CDR1 SNHLY, CDR2 FYNNEI. This CDR3 contains 12 residues. The DNA of the CDR3 is TGTGCCAGCAGTGAAAACCAAGAGACCCAGTACTTC. This sequence encodes CASSENQETQYF.

The genes are TRBV7-8 and TRBJ2-3; 8 bases are a match to TRBD2. The length of the CDR3 is 15 residues. Trimming removed 3 bases from V and 6 bases from J; junction bases left unmatched: 8. Per the germline V gene, CDR1 is SGHVS and CDR2 is FQNEAQ. This CDR3 is CASSFVAGPRDTQYF. CDR3 nucleotides: TGTGCCAGCAGCTTCGTAGCGGGGCCCCGGGATACGCAGTATTTT.

The chain has TRBV5-1 and TRBJ1-1; tentatively, D is TRBD1 (6 bases). The CDR3 contains 16 residues. Germline V gene lookup returns CDR1 SGHRS and CDR2 YFSETQ. Trimming took 0 bases from V and 6 from J, leaving 18 bases between them. This chain's CDR3 is CASSLAPITQGPEAFF. The CDR3 DNA is TGCGCCAGCAGCTTGGCCCCCATTACGCAGGGGCCTGAAGCTTTCTTT. Filled out from reference TRBV5-1 and TRBJ1-1, the complete variable domain reads KAGVTQTPRYLIKTRGQQVTLSCSPISGHRSVSWYQQTPGQGLQFLFEYFSETQRNKGNFPGRFSGRQFSNSRSEMNVSTLELGDSALYLCASSLAPITQGPEAFFGQGTRLTVV.

This rearrangement joins TRBV19 to TRBJ2-7; D may correspond to TRBD1 or TRBD2 (5 bases each). The germline V gene encodes CDR1 LNHDA and CDR2 SQIVND (reference sequence). V shed 4 bases and J shed 0 bases, with 16 bases lying between them. This CDR3 contains 16 residues. CDR3 in amino acids: CASSRLGTVSSYEQYF. For the CDR3, the DNA is TGTGCCAGTAGTAGATTGGGGACGGTTAGCTCCTACGAGCAGTACTTC.

This clone was observed a handful of times. The CDR3 bases are TGTGCCAGCAGCAAGGGTTCATTGGGCCTCGCGCTATATGGCTACACCTTC. This codes for CASSKGSLGLALYGYTF. The chain is built from TRBV21-1 and TRBJ1-2; the table names TRBD1, a call not compared with the DNA. TRBV21-1 is noted as a pseudogene. This CDR3 spans 17 amino acids.

The CDR3, as DNA: TGTGCCAGCAGCGTAGGACTCAGGGACAGGGTCGGCTACACCTTC. It codes for CASSVGLRDRVGYTF. The V and J genes are TRBV9 and TRBJ1-2; 9 positions match TRBD1. This CDR3 has 15 residues. The V gene's germline CDR1 is SGDLS and CDR2 YYNGEE. V shed 0 bases and J 8 bases; nucleotides not matched to a gene: 8.

The chain recombines TRBV12-3 or TRBV12-4 with TRBJ1-1; D is perhaps TRBD1 (6 bases). The CDR3 sequence is 13 residues long. The germline V and J ends were trimmed by 5 bases and 5 bases, with 12 bases remaining between them. In nucleotides, the CDR3 is TGTGCCAGCAGTCTCACAGGGAGGACTGAAGCTTTCTTT. This encodes CASSLTGRTEAFF.

The chain uses TRBV4-1 and TRBJ1-1; D call uncertain. The CDR3 runs 13 residues. CDR1 is MGHRA and CDR2 is YSYEKL in the germline V gene. V lost 0 bases and J lost 3, with 5 bases in between. The CDR3 DNA follows: TGCGCCAGCAGCCAAGATGCCGACACTGAAGCTTTCTTT. This codes for CASSQDADTEAFF.

This rearrangement joins TRBV7-2 to TRBJ2-5, with D hard to call. V was trimmed by 5 bases and J by 1 base, leaving 11 bases between them. The CDR3 has 14 residues. The germline gives CDR1 SGHTA, CDR2 FQGNSA. This chain's CDR3 is CASSQTRIQETQYF. DNA of the CDR3: TGTGCCAGCAGCCAAACCAGGATCCAAGAGACCCAGTACTTC.